The next 23 T cell receptor beta chains were all read from a single sample in a study of CD8+ T cells in alopecia areata. Treatment defined: oral pan-JAK inhibitor, 5-10 mg twice daily. Reverse transcribed after extraction, RNA yielded cDNA as the sequencing template. Sequenced by immunoSEQ multiplex PCR; TCRdb stores in-frame clones only, minus some. The sample has 150,000 or so clones, approximately 59% seen once; the top ten hold roughly 16%. Sequences were derived from CD4+ T cells sorted from blood, sampled at approximately week 60, from a patient treated with tofacitinib. The receptors come from a human donor with alopecia areata.

The chain is built from TRBV7-9 and TRBJ2-3, with D tentatively TRBD1 or TRBD2 (5 bases each). The germline V gene encodes CDR1 SEHNR and CDR2 FQNEAQ (reference sequence). V dropped 1 base and J dropped 1 base, with 9 bases sitting between them. CDR3 length: 15 residues. This CDR3 reads CASSLDGDRTDTQYF. The CDR3 DNA is TGTGCCAGCAGCTTAGACGGGGACCGCACAGATACGCAGTATTTT.

The chain couples TRBV30 to TRBJ1-1; D is uncertain. The CDR3 runs 11 residues. Trimming took off 0 bases at V and 10 bases at J, with 9 bases between the two ends. Germline V gene lookup returns CDR1 GTSNPN and CDR2 SVGIG (reference sequence). CDR3 protein: CAWSVRARAFF. The CDR3, as DNA: TGTGCCTGGAGTGTCCGGGCACGAGCTTTCTTT.

This clone was detected a few times. The chain uses TRBV4-1 and TRBJ1-2; TRBD1 matches 7 bases. V was clipped by 4 bases and J by 7 bases; unmatched bases: 15. Germline-derived CDR1 and CDR2 are MGHRA and YSYEKL. CDR3 size: 16 residues. The CDR3 sequence is CASSLTGRVLGAGYTF. The CDR3 DNA follows: TGCGCCAGCAGCCTGACAGGGAGGGTTTTAGGTGCTGGCTACACCTTC.

This clone was seen a few times. This sequence joins TRBV7-2 and TRBJ2-6; 9 nucleotides line up with TRBD1. Germline CDR1 SGHTA, CDR2 FQGNSA. V shed 8 bases, J shed 0 bases, and the junction held 8 bases outside the gene matches. The CDR3 is made up of 17 amino acids. The CDR3 sequence: CASGPGQGLSGANVLTF. CDR3 bases: TGTGCCAGCGGACCGGGACAGGGTCTCTCTGGGGCCAACGTCCTGACTTTC. Supplemented by reference TRBV7-2 and TRBJ2-6, the full variable domain reads GAGVSQSPSNKVTEKGKDVELRCDPISGHTALYWYRQSLGQGLEFLIYFQGNSAPDKSGLPSDRFSAERTGGSVSTLTIQRTQQEDSAVYLCASGPGQGLSGANVLTFGAGSRLTVL.

The chain has TRBV29-1 and TRBJ2-1; 7 nucleotides align to TRBD1. V dropped 6 bases and J dropped 4; count of bases not matched to a gene: 6. The V gene's germline CDR1 is SQVTM and CDR2 ANQGSEA. The CDR3 spans 13 residues. The CDR3 region has the DNA TGCAGCGTGCATACGGACAGGTACAATGAGCAGTTCTTC. Amino acids: CSVHTDRYNEQFF.

V usage is TRBV7-2 and J usage is TRBJ1-6, with D maybe TRBD1 (6 bases). Trimming removed 1 base at V and 13 bases at J, with 14 bases between. Per germline, CDR1 SGHTA and CDR2 FQGNSA. The CDR3 extends over 14 amino acids. CDR3 residues: CASSLGSTGNPLHF. The DNA of the CDR3 is TGTGCCAGCAGCTTAGGGTCAACAGGGAATCCCCTCCACTTT.

The rearrangement joins TRBV29-1 to TRBJ1-1, with 9 bases fitting TRBD1. Trimming removed 7 bases from V and 6 bases from J; junction bases left unmatched: 9. The CDR3 is 13 residues long. Germline V gene sequence: CDR1 SQVTM, CDR2 ANQGSEA. CDR3 nucleotides: TGCAGCGCCCATCCCGGGACAGGGCCTGAAGCTTTCTTT. Translated, it gives CSAHPGTGPEAFF.

The J gene is TRBJ1-4, the V gene TRBV18; TRBD1 aligns across 10 bases. This CDR3 region has 14 residues. Germline V gives CDR1 KGHSH, CDR2 LQKENI. Trimming removed 4 bases from V and 5 bases from J; junction bases left unmatched: 1. Here the CDR3 reads CASSRTGGNEKLFF. DNA of the CDR3: TGTGCCAGCTCACGGACAGGGGGAAATGAAAAACTGTTTTTT. Combining the CDR3 with reference TRBV18 and TRBJ1-4 gives the whole variable domain NAGVMQNPRHLVRRRGQEARLRCSPMKGHSHVYWYRQLPEEGLKFMVYLQKENIIDESGMPKERFSAEFPKEGPSILRIQQVVRGDSAAYFCASSRTGGNEKLFFGSGTQLSVL.

This chain uses TRBV7-9 with TRBJ2-7; D uncertain. The CDR3 is made up of 12 amino acids. V dropped 5 bases and J dropped 2 bases, with 7 bases sitting between them. The V gene's germline CDR1 is SEHNR and CDR2 FQNEAQ (reference sequence). This CDR3 is CASSKYTYEQYF. DNA for the CDR3: TGTGCCAGCAGCAAATATACCTACGAGCAGTACTTC.

This clone occurred a few times. The chain couples TRBV6-5 to TRBJ2-5, with unresolved D. Trimming removed 4 bases at V and 5 bases at J, with 11 bases between. Germline lookup yields CDR1 MNHEY and CDR2 SVGAGI. The length of the CDR3 is 13 residues. CDR3 sequence reads: CASSWIRAETQYF. CDR3 in DNA: TGTGCCAGCAGTTGGATACGGGCGGAGACCCAGTACTTC.

J is TRBJ2-2 and V is TRBV11-3; D is ambiguous. V gave up 0 bases and J gave up 7 bases, with 9 bases separating them. The CDR3 sequence is 14 residues long. Germline assignment: CDR1 SGHNT and CDR2 YENEEA. CDR3 nucleotide sequence: TGTGCCAGCAGCTTAGAAGGGCTTGGCGGGGAGCTGTTTTTT. Residues: CASSLEGLGGELFF.

The chain joins TRBV11-2 to TRBJ2-5; D remains ambiguous. In germline, CDR1 is SGHAT, CDR2 FQNNGV. The CDR3 spans 12 residues. Trimming pared 1 base from V and 4 bases from J, leaving 4 bases between. The CDR3, as DNA: TGTGCCAGCAGCTTAGGTCCAGAGACCCAGTACTTC. Translated: CASSLGPETQYF.

The CDR3 protein is CASGGRGPNTGELFF. In nucleotides, the CDR3 is TGTGCTAGTGGCGGCAGGGGGCCGAACACCGGGGAGCTGTTTTTT. This chain links TRBV12-5 with TRBJ2-2; 8 bases fit TRBD1. The germline gives CDR1 LGHNT, CDR2 FRNRAP. The CDR3 extends over 15 amino acids. J gave up 0 bases and V 6 bases, and 3 bases lay outside the gene matches.

Turning to this clone: Other DNA sequences within the sample encode an identical CDR3. The chain couples TRBV11-2 to TRBJ2-5; D perhaps matches TRBD1 (6 bases). The germline CDR1 and CDR2 sequences are SGHAT and FQNNGV. V lost 1 base, J lost 2 bases, and 8 bases lay in between. The CDR3 consists of 14 residues. The CDR3: CASSLGGLQETQYF. CDR3 in DNA: TGTGCCAGCAGCTTAGGGGGGCTACAAGAGACCCAGTACTTC.

The rearrangement joins TRBV10-3 to TRBJ1-2, with TRBD1 matching 10 bases. The CDR3 covers 14 residues. CDR1 is ENHRY and CDR2 is SYGVKD in the germline V gene. V lost 10 bases and J lost 1; bases outside the gene matches: 6. Written as DNA, the CDR3 is TGTGCCAGCACAGGGACAGGGGATAACTATGGCTACACCTTC. This translates into CASTGTGDNYGYTF.

This clone appeared a few times. The chain has TRBV4-2 and TRBJ2-2; the D call may be TRBD1 or TRBD2 (5 bases each). The length of the CDR3 is 16 residues. V was pared by 6 bases and J by 4 bases, with 18 bases between. Germline V lookup: CDR1 LGHNA, CDR2 YNFKEQ. CDR3 DNA sequence: TGTGCCAGCAGACTACCACCGGGACCTACCACCGGGGAGCTGTTTTTT. The encoded protein is CASRLPPGPTTGELFF.

This rearrangement joins TRBV15 to TRBJ2-7; D is uncertain. Germline loops: CDR1 LNHNV, CDR2 YYDKDF (reference sequence). This CDR3 contains 15 residues. Trimming left V 0 bases short and J 7 bases short, with 16 bases between. CDR3 in DNA: TGTGCCACCAGCAGAGATTTAGGAACGGTGAGGGAGCAGTACTTC. Residues: CATSRDLGTVREQYF.

The chain links TRBV15 to TRBJ1-2; D is perhaps TRBD1 (6 bases). The V gene's germline CDR1 is LNHNV and CDR2 YYDKDF (reference sequence). V lost 7 bases, J lost 4 bases, and 10 bases lay in between. The CDR3 is 12 residues long. This CDR3 reads CATKDSIYGYTF. The CDR3 bases are TGTGCCACCAAGGACAGCATCTATGGCTACACCTTC.

The V and J genes are TRBV2 and TRBJ2-2; 7 nucleotides agree with TRBD2. The J segment lost 2 bases and the V segment lost 4 bases, leaving 4 bases of the junction unmatched. CDR1 is SNHLY, CDR2 FYNNEI, per germline. This CDR3 spans 15 amino acids. CDR3: CASSVGTTNTGELFF. The CDR3, as DNA: TGTGCCAGCAGTGTGGGGACTACCAACACCGGGGAGCTGTTTTTT.

Regarding this clone: The sample contains more than one DNA sequence encoding this CDR3. The chain combines TRBV5-1 with TRBJ1-1; D call uncertain. Germline CDR1 SGHRS, CDR2 YFSETQ. V was pared by 0 bases and J by 4 bases, with 10 bases between. CDR3 length equals 14 residues. The CDR3 spells CASSLEGRGTEAFF. The CDR3 DNA reads TGCGCCAGCAGCTTGGAGGGTCGGGGCACTGAAGCTTTCTTT.

The V call is TRBV29-1, the J call TRBJ1-2; D may be TRBD1 (6 bases). Trimming shortened V by 7 bases and J by 8 bases, and 20 bases separated the two germline ends. The germline CDR1 and CDR2 sequences are SQVTM and ANQGSEA. The CDR3 has 13 residues. The DNA for the CDR3 is TGCAGCGCTCAAACGGGGACATTGCAGGGCTACACCTTC. Protein product: CSAQTGTLQGYTF.

V usage is TRBV25-1 and J usage is TRBJ2-7; a weak D match, TRBD2 (6 bases). CDR3 length: 11 residues. V was cut by 4 bases and J by 7 bases, with 8 bases left in between. Germline CDR1 MGHDK, CDR2 SYGVNS. The CDR3 loop reads CASSGAGEQYF. The CDR3, as DNA: TGTGCCAGCAGTGGGGCGGGAGAGCAGTACTTC.

Remarks on this clone: Other DNA sequences in the same sample also yield this CDR3. The CDR3 nucleotides are TGCAGCGTTGCGGGACTGATGAACACTGAAGCTTTCTTT. Protein: CSVAGLMNTEAFF. The chain uses TRBV29-1 and TRBJ1-1; possibly TRBD1 for D (5 bases). Germline values: CDR1 SQVTM, CDR2 ANQGSEA. Trimming pared 4 bases from V and 0 bases from J, leaving 9 bases between. The CDR3 is made up of 13 amino acids.